The present T cell receptor beta chain was sequenced within a study of blood T cell repertoires in COVID-19. Study-wide background: The origin of the acute and convalescent COVID-19 samples was the United States, Italy and Spain.

In the original analysis: Amplification of reference gene primers provided the estimated nucleated cell counts. Assay used: immunoSEQ multiplex PCR; TCRdb lists only in-frame clones, some missing. V, J and clone size derive from that table, while D and trimming were established from the DNA sequence. This table holds about 260,000 clones, 88% found once. This clonotype originated in a woman in her seventies with COVID-19, enrolled during active disease. Sequenced input: peripheral blood.

CDR3 protein: CATSDPLDTQYF. The CDR3 DNA reads TGTGCCACCAGTGATCCACTAGACACGCAGTATTTT. V and J are TRBV24-1 and TRBJ2-3; D is perhaps TRBD2 (5 bases). V lost 3 bases, J lost 9 bases, and 9 bases lay in between. Germline V gene data show CDR1 as KGHDR and CDR2 as SFDVKD. The CDR3 spans 12 residues.